These 32 T cell receptor beta chains were sequenced from one sample in a study of CD8 T cells in ankylosing spondylitis. A single record per CDR3 protein comes from TCRdb applying MiXCR to the 5' RACE reads. The sample records some 140,000 distinct CDR3 sequences, 8% to 9% being singletons. Sample: synovial fluid, either unsorted or a sorted T cell fraction (not recorded which). These TCRs come from a male donor with ankylosing spondylitis.

The sample holds many counts of this clonotype. The CDR3 bases are TGTGCCAGCACGCGGGGAAGCAATCAGCCCCAGCATTTT. Protein product: CASTRGSNQPQHF. V usage is TRBV12-3 or TRBV12-4 and J usage is TRBJ1-5; D is unresolved. V shed 7 bases and J shed 1 base, with 8 bases lying between them. The CDR3 covers 13 residues.

There are many counts of this clonotype. The CDR3 region has the DNA TGTGCCAGCAGCCAAACTGGACTAGCGGGATTGGTTGAGCAGTTCTTC. Its translation is CASSQTGLAGLVEQFF. This chain connects TRBV7-2 to TRBJ2-1; 12 positions match TRBD2. The germline V gene encodes CDR1 SGHTA and CDR2 FQGNSA. The CDR3 length is 16 residues. Trimming cost V 5 bases and J 9 bases; bases outside gene matches: 11.

This clonotype turned up a few times. The gene calls are TRBV6-2 or TRBV6-3 and TRBJ2-5; 9 bases are shared with TRBD2. This CDR3 is built from 16 residues. Germline assignment: CDR1 MNHEY and CDR2 SVGEGT. V shed 2 bases, J shed 2 bases, and the junction held 6 bases outside the gene matches. CDR3 in amino acids: CASSYTPSGAQETQYF. The CDR3 bases are TGTGCCAGCAGTTACACCCCTAGCGGGGCGCAAGAGACCCAGTACTTC.

This clonotype was recorded a few times. This chain joins TRBV2 and TRBJ1-2, with 9 bases identical to TRBD1. CDR1 and CDR2 (germline): SNHLY, FYNNEI. The junction had 8 bases not matched to a gene; V was cut back by 6 bases and J by 3 bases. The CDR3 has 15 amino acids. This chain's CDR3 is CASSVGQGGDYGYTF. The CDR3 DNA reads TGTGCCAGCAGCGTGGGACAGGGAGGGGACTATGGCTACACCTTC.

The CDR3 reads CASTRDTRGYTF. Here the CDR3 DNA reads TGTGCCAGCACCCGAGACACCCGAGGCTACACCTTC. The chain links TRBV28 to TRBJ1-2, with unresolved D. The CDR3 consists of 12 residues. Germline CDR1 reads MDHEN; CDR2 reads SYDVKM. Trimming took off 7 bases at V and 8 bases at J, with 14 bases between the two ends.

There are a few counts of this clonotype. The chain carries TRBV4-2 and TRBJ1-4; no reliable D call. Trimming cost V 8 bases and J 8 bases, with 21 bases left between them. Germline V lookup: CDR1 LGHNA, CDR2 YNFKEQ. The CDR3 contains 15 residues. The CDR3 reads CASGRTTPLKEKLFF. In DNA form, the CDR3 reads TGTGCCAGCGGCAGGACGACACCCCTAAAGGAAAAACTGTTTTTT.

This clonotype was found a few times. The chain carries TRBV20-1 and TRBJ1-5, with D perhaps TRBD1 (6 bases). The CDR3 spans 17 residues. V lost 6 bases, J lost 5 bases, and 26 bases lay in between. CDR1 is DFQATT and CDR2 is SNEGSKA in the germline V gene (reference sequence). The CDR3 DNA reads as TGCAGTGCGACCCTATGGGGGCGTGGGTTGTCCGATCAGCCCCAGCATTTT. Encoded protein: CSATLWGRGLSDQPQHF.

This clonotype has ten or more counts. The chain joins TRBV28 to TRBJ2-3; 10 nucleotides align to TRBD2. Germline V gives CDR1 MDHEN, CDR2 SYDVKM. This CDR3 spans 18 amino acids. V lost 7 bases to trimming and J lost 3 bases; unmatched junction nucleotides: 16. The DNA for the CDR3 is TGTGCCAGCAAAAGCGGTAGCGGGAGGAGATGGGTGACAGATACGCAGTATTTT. Protein sequence: CASKSGSGRRWVTDTQYF.

The sample holds many counts of this clonotype. The rearrangement links TRBV25-1 to TRBJ2-7; possible D gene TRBD2, 6 bases. The germline gives CDR1 MGHDK, CDR2 SYGVNS. V was shortened by 1 base and J by 4 bases, with 11 bases between the two germline ends. CDR3 size: 14 residues. CDR3 DNA: TGTGCCAGCAGTGAATCGGCGGGGAGGTACGAGCAGTACTTC. Translated: CASSESAGRYEQYF.

V gene TRBV30 combines with J gene TRBJ1-6, with unresolved D. This CDR3 has 15 amino acids. With 3 bases removed from V and 9 bases from J, the gap between germline ends came to 18 bases. Germline CDR1 reads GTSNPN; CDR2 reads SVGIG (reference sequence). This CDR3 reads CAWRLRQGGGSPLHF. The CDR3 region has the DNA TGTGCCTGGAGACTCAGACAAGGAGGAGGTTCACCCCTCCACTTT.

This clonotype appeared a few times. The rearrangement joins TRBV11-2 to TRBJ2-5; a possible D gene is TRBD1 (6 bases). The CDR3 spans 13 residues. The germline V gene has CDR1 SGHAT and CDR2 FQNNGV. Trimming took 8 bases from V and 5 from J, leaving 15 bases between them. The CDR3 loop is CASSKNRVETQYF. DNA of the CDR3: TGTGCCAGCTCCAAGAACAGGGTGGAGACCCAGTACTTC.

The gene calls are TRBV7-9 and TRBJ2-5; possibly TRBD2 for D (6 bases). Germline V gene lookup returns CDR1 SEHNR and CDR2 FQNEAQ (reference sequence). The CDR3 totals 16 residues. V shed 5 bases and J shed 4 bases, with 20 bases lying between them. The CDR3: CASSPLMMGGGETQYF. Here the CDR3 DNA reads TGTGCCAGCAGCCCCCTTATGATGGGAGGAGGAGAGACCCAGTACTTC.

This clonotype was detected many times. The chain couples TRBV7-2 to TRBJ1-1; TRBD1 matches at 11 bases. Per the germline V gene, CDR1 is SGHTA and CDR2 is FQGNSA. Losses at the gene ends were 5 bases for V and 4 bases for J; bases not matched to a gene: 9. This CDR3 has 16 amino acids. The CDR3 DNA reads TGTGCCAGCAGCCTCCATCCGGGACAGGGGGTCACTGAAGCTTTCTTT. Translating it yields CASSLHPGQGVTEAFF. Based on the CDR3 plus reference TRBV7-2 and TRBJ1-1, the full variable domain is GAGVSQSPSNKVTEKGKDVELRCDPISGHTALYWYRQSLGQGLEFLIYFQGNSAPDKSGLPSDRFSAERTGGSVSTLTIQRTQQEDSAVYLCASSLHPGQGVTEAFFGQGTRLTVV.

The table lists this clonotype with many counts. V and J are TRBV11-2 and TRBJ2-5; the D gene is possibly TRBD1 (5 bases). Germline V gives CDR1 SGHAT, CDR2 FQNNGV. Trimming pared 7 bases from V and 4 bases from J, leaving 19 bases between. CDR3 length: 15 residues. The CDR3 spells CASTEGVSIGETQYF. The CDR3, as DNA: TGTGCCAGCACCGAAGGGGTTTCGATAGGAGAGACCCAGTACTTC.

The J gene is TRBJ1-4, the V gene TRBV20-1, with 9 bases that match TRBD1. Trimming cost V 5 bases and J 8 bases; bases outside gene matches: 9. Looked up from germline, CDR1 is DFQATT and CDR2 is SNEGSKA (reference sequence). This CDR3 region has 14 residues. CDR3 amino acids: CSAGDRDVEEKLFF. The CDR3 bases are TGCAGTGCTGGGGACAGGGACGTAGAAGAAAAACTGTTTTTT.

This clonotype has a handful of counts. The V call is TRBV20-1, the J call TRBJ1-1; D not resolved. The CDR3 extends over 12 amino acids. V lost 4 bases, J lost 2 bases, and 8 bases lay in between. CDR1 DFQATT and CDR2 SNEGSKA come from the germline V gene (reference sequence). The CDR3 DNA follows: TGCAGTGCTATATACGTTAACACTGAAGCTTTCTTT. Translating it yields CSAIYVNTEAFF.

There are many counts of this clonotype. This chain uses TRBV29-1 with TRBJ1-5; no definite D call. V was cut by 4 bases and J by 0 bases, with 7 bases left in between. In germline, CDR1 is SQVTM, CDR2 ANQGSEA. The CDR3 runs 13 residues. The CDR3 protein is CSVGQDSNQPQHF. CDR3 coding DNA: TGCAGCGTTGGCCAGGATAGCAATCAGCCCCAGCATTTT. The variable domain in full, with the rest retrieved from reference TRBV29-1 and TRBJ1-5, is SAVISQKPSRDICQRGTSLTIQCQVDSQVTMMFWYRQQPGQSLTLIATANQGSEATYESGFVIDKFPISRPNLTFSTLTVSNMSPEDSSIYLCSVGQDSNQPQHFGDGTRLSIL.

This clonotype appeared a few times. The genes are TRBV18 and TRBJ2-7, with D tentatively TRBD1 (6 bases). Germline-derived CDR1 and CDR2 are KGHSH and LQKENI. With 3 bases removed from V and 4 bases from J, the gap between germline ends came to 16 bases. CDR3 length: 15 residues. CDR3 loop: CASSPPGTLPYEQYF. The CDR3 DNA is TGTGCCAGCTCACCTCCCGGGACATTGCCTTACGAGCAGTACTTC.

This clonotype was seen a few times. The chain joins TRBV28 to TRBJ2-3, with TRBD2 matching over 9 bases. The J segment lost 1 base and the V segment lost 5 bases, leaving 7 bases of the junction unmatched. CDR3 length equals 16 residues. Germline V gene sequence: CDR1 MDHEN, CDR2 SYDVKM. The CDR3 sequence is CASSRGTSWGTDTQYF. The CDR3 DNA reads TGTGCCAGCAGTAGGGGGACTAGCTGGGGCACAGATACGCAGTATTTT.

This chain links TRBV4-1 with TRBJ1-1; the D is unclear. Germline assignment: CDR1 MGHRA and CDR2 YSYEKL. Deletions cut 0 bases from V and 3 bases from J, with 11 bases between. There are 15 residues in the CDR3. CDR3 protein: CASSQDVTPYTEAFF. Here the CDR3 DNA reads TGCGCCAGCAGCCAAGATGTGACACCTTACACTGAAGCTTTCTTT.

This clonotype was recorded many times. The rearrangement uses TRBV7-2 and TRBJ1-2; TRBD1 aligns across 7 bases. This CDR3 is 13 amino acids long. The V gene end was trimmed by 1 base and the J gene end by 9 bases; junction bases not matched to a gene: 5. CDR1 SGHTA and CDR2 FQGNSA come from the germline V gene. This chain's CDR3 is CASSLVQGVSYTF. The CDR3 bases are TGTGCCAGCAGCTTAGTCCAGGGGGTGAGCTACACCTTC.

V usage is TRBV7-9 and J usage is TRBJ2-1; TRBD2 matches 8 bases. The trim removed 4 bases at V and 8 bases at J, leaving 10 bases unmatched. The length of the CDR3 is 15 residues. Per the germline V gene, CDR1 is SEHNR and CDR2 is FQNEAQ (reference sequence). In nucleotides, the CDR3 is TGTGCCAGCAGCTCCCGGGGGGGCAGATATTATGAGCAGTTCTTC. Its protein product is CASSSRGGRYYEQFF.

As concerns this clonotype: A read error may explain this, as a much larger clone is one base away. CDR3 residues: CASSLQAGYEQYF. Here the CDR3 DNA reads TGCGCCAGCAGCTTACAAGCGGGCTACGAGCAGTACTTC. The V call is TRBV5-1, the J call TRBJ2-7; possibly TRBD2 for D (6 bases). Per the germline V gene, CDR1 is SGHRS and CDR2 is YFSETQ. The CDR3 spans 13 residues. V lost 2 bases and J lost 3, with 9 bases in between.

The chain couples TRBV19 to TRBJ2-5; tentatively, D is TRBD2 (5 bases). V was cut by 7 bases and J by 5 bases, with 17 bases left in between. This CDR3 spans 14 amino acids. The germline CDR1 and CDR2 sequences are LNHDA and SQIVND (reference sequence). The CDR3, as DNA: TGTGCCAGTACCGGCGACTATTCGGAGGAGACCCAGTACTTC. As protein: CASTGDYSEETQYF. Based on the CDR3 plus reference TRBV19 and TRBJ2-5, the full variable domain is DGGITQSPKYLFRKEGQNVTLSCEQNLNHDAMYWYRQDPGQGLRLIYYSQIVNDFQKGDIAEGYSVSREKKESFPLTVTSAQKNPTAFYLCASTGDYSEETQYFGPGTRLLVL.

This clonotype was counted many times. The V gene is TRBV7-8, the J gene TRBJ2-7; 9 bases are a match to TRBD1. Germline V lookup: CDR1 SGHVS, CDR2 FQNEAQ. The J segment lost 0 bases and the V segment lost 1 base, leaving 1 base of the junction unmatched. There are 15 residues in the CDR3. The CDR3 loop reads CASSLVQGASYEQYF. The CDR3 nucleotides read TGTGCCAGCAGCTTAGTACAGGGGGCCTCCTACGAGCAGTACTTC.

This clonotype was seen more than once but under ten times. The CDR3, as DNA: TGTGCCAGCAGCTTGTACGAGACAGAGCTTAAAACAACTAATGAAAAACTGTTTTTT. This encodes CASSLYETELKTTNEKLFF. This chain uses TRBV5-6 with TRBJ1-4; the D gene is possibly TRBD1 (5 bases). This CDR3 contains 19 residues. Trimming took off 1 base at V and 0 bases at J, with 19 bases between the two ends. Germline CDR1 is SGHDT and CDR2 is YYEEEE. The entire variable domain, with the rest obtained from reference TRBV5-6 and TRBJ1-4, is as follows: DAGVTQSPTHLIKTRGQQVTLRCSPKSGHDTVSWYQQALGQGPQFIFQYYEEEERQRGNFPDRFSGHQFPNYSSELNVNALLLGDSALYLCASSLYETELKTTNEKLFFGSGTQLSVL.

This clonotype was seen a handful of times. Written as DNA, the CDR3 is TGTGCCAGCAGTTGGGTCCTAGACCAAGCCAAAAACATTCAGTACTTC. It yields the protein CASSWVLDQAKNIQYF. The chain employs TRBV28 and TRBJ2-4; D is unclear. This CDR3 has 16 residues. Germline V gene sequence: CDR1 MDHEN, CDR2 SYDVKM. The V end lost 4 bases, the J end lost 0 bases, and 13 bases lay between the germline ends.

The CDR3 is CASSPRPSAQETQYF. CDR3 sequence (DNA): TGTGCCAGCTCACCCAGGCCCTCCGCACAAGAGACCCAGTACTTC. The chain uses TRBV18 and TRBJ2-5; D ambiguous. The V gene's germline CDR1 is KGHSH and CDR2 LQKENI. Trimming removed 3 bases at V and 2 bases at J, with 13 bases between. This CDR3 comprises 15 residues.

This clonotype showed up many times. J is TRBJ2-3 and V is TRBV4-2; 7 bases are a match to TRBD2. J was trimmed by 9 bases and V by 0 bases; bases with no gene match: 3. The CDR3 loop spans 13 amino acids. Germline V gives CDR1 LGHNA, CDR2 YNFKEQ. The CDR3: CASSQEWRETQYF. The CDR3 nucleotides read TGTGCCAGCAGCCAAGAATGGCGGGAGACGCAGTATTTT.

This chain uses TRBV25-1 with TRBJ2-5, with 7 bases aligning to TRBD2. There are 15 residues in the CDR3. Germline assignment: CDR1 MGHDK and CDR2 SYGVNS. The ends lost 6 bases at V and 5 bases at J; junction bases unmatched: 12. The CDR3 DNA reads TGTGCCAGCAGCCCCCCTAGCGGCCTAAGTGAGACCCAGTACTTC. Translated: CASSPPSGLSETQYF.

The V and J genes are TRBV6-5 and TRBJ2-5; 12 nucleotides agree with TRBD2. J lost 5 bases, V lost 2 bases, and 9 bases had no gene match. This CDR3 has 17 amino acids. From germline, CDR1 is MNHEY and CDR2 SVGAGI. The CDR3 region has the DNA TGTGCCAGCAGTTACATGGCTAGCGGGGGGGTTTTTGAGACCCAGTACTTC. It encodes CASSYMASGGVFETQYF.

This clonotype has only a few counts. This chain uses TRBV28 with TRBJ1-2; D is perhaps TRBD1 (5 bases). From germline, CDR1 is MDHEN and CDR2 SYDVKM. The CDR3 consists of 15 residues. V shed 3 bases and J shed 10 bases, with 21 bases lying between them. The CDR3 here is CASSLIQTAGKDYTF. Here the CDR3 DNA reads TGTGCCAGCAGTTTGATTCAGACAGCGGGGAAAGACTACACCTTC.